The source of this T cell receptor (beta chain) is a study of T-cell reconstitution after alpha-beta-depleted transplantation in children. This clonotype was seen many times. The antigen is undetermined. Study-level results: Some patients owed their high day-60 TCRbeta diversity to surviving recipient T cells and thymic progenitors. The main origin of T-cell counts and diversity one year after transplant was newly produced T cells. The study reportedly traced alpha-beta T cells about two months after transplant to several hundred expanded graft clones.

The library targeted TCRbeta and was prepared with unique molecular identifiers. TCRdb re-called the PCR reads with MiXCR, one entry per CDR3 protein. The data contain almost 20,000 distinct CDR3 sequences, approximately 13% of them singletons. This clonotype originated in a female patient aged 2 to 10 who had a stem cell transplant for congenital amegakaryocytic thrombocytopenia, so the T cells may come from the graft donor. Sequenced here: PBMCs, mostly from graft donor cells, sampled 60 days after TCRalphabeta/CD19-depleted stem cell transplant.

The CDR3 loop is CASSLLGASEQYF. The CDR3 DNA reads as TGTGCCAGCAGCTTGTTGGGGGCGAGCGAGCAGTACTTC. The chain joins TRBV5-6 to TRBJ2-7, with D possibly matching TRBD1 (6 bases). The germline V gene has CDR1 SGHDT and CDR2 YYEEEE. This CDR3 is built from 13 residues. Trimming shortened V by 1 base and J by 6 bases, and 11 bases separated the two germline ends.